These 15 T cell receptor beta chains were all obtained from the same sample, sequenced in a study of cytomegalovirus exposure and HLA in healthy donors. Amplification used 60 Vbeta primers and 13 Jbeta primers. Data came from immunoSEQ multiplex PCR; TCRdb stores just in-frame clones and leaves some out. The sample lists some 110,000 clones; 75% were seen once. Specimen: PBMCs. These receptors were taken from a male donor in good health and CMV-seropositive.

This clone was found a few times. This chain joins TRBV5-5 and TRBJ1-1, with 7 bases identical to TRBD1. V was clipped by 4 bases and J by 1 base; unmatched bases: 4. Germline loops: CDR1 SGHKS, CDR2 YYEKEE (reference sequence). This CDR3 has 14 amino acids. CDR3 in amino acids: CASSLDRPNTEAFF. In nucleotides, the CDR3 is TGTGCCAGCAGCCTGGACAGGCCGAACACTGAAGCTTTCTTT.

Of note for this clone: Compared with germline, one end of the junction differs, possibly owing to a read error. The rearrangement joins TRBV5-1 to TRBJ1-2; maybe TRBD1 (6 bases). Per the germline V gene, CDR1 is SGHRS and CDR2 is YFSETQ. This CDR3 is 13 amino acids long. CDR3 in DNA: TGCGCCAGCAGCACCGACAGGAACTATGGCTACCCCTTC. It yields the protein CASSTDRNYGYPF.

The rearrangement joins TRBV7-3 to TRBJ1-1; 8 bases are a match to TRBD1. CDR3 size: 15 residues. Trimming took 4 bases from V and 7 from J; bases not matched to a gene: 11. The germline gives CDR1 SGHTA, CDR2 FQGTGA. The CDR3 protein is CASSSPEDRADEAFF. CDR3 DNA sequence: TGTGCCAGCAGCTCACCCGAGGACAGGGCCGATGAAGCTTTCTTT.

The chain uses TRBV28 and TRBJ2-2; 8 nucleotides align to TRBD1. The CDR3 contains 14 residues. Unmatched junction bases numbered 6, after V lost 5 bases and J lost 7 bases. CDR1 and CDR2 from the germline V gene are MDHEN and SYDVKM. The CDR3 here is CASSMQGAYGELFF. The CDR3 DNA reads as TGTGCCAGCAGTATGCAGGGGGCCTACGGGGAGCTGTTTTTT.

This clone was seen once. This CDR3 is also generated by other DNA sequences in the sample. The chain employs TRBV7-2 and TRBJ2-7, with 7 bases that match TRBD1. The CDR3 has 12 amino acids. The V and J ends lost 3 bases and 4 bases, in that order; junction bases with no gene match: 0. In germline, CDR1 is SGHTA, CDR2 FQGNSA. For the CDR3, the DNA is TGTGCCAGCAGCTTGACAGGGTACGAGCAGTACTTC. It specifies CASSLTGYEQYF.

V usage is TRBV11-3 and J usage is TRBJ2-1, with no clear D. The length of the CDR3 is 16 residues. Germline V gives CDR1 SGHNT, CDR2 YENEEA. Trimming took off 5 bases at V and 0 bases at J, with 14 bases between the two ends. The CDR3 coding sequence is TGTGCCAGCAGCCAAGACTCTCCTAGCTCCTACAATGAGCAGTTCTTC. It encodes CASSQDSPSSYNEQFF.

J is TRBJ1-3 and V is TRBV9; a weak D match, TRBD1 (6 bases). CDR1 is SGDLS, CDR2 YYNGEE, per germline. V gave up 4 bases and J gave up 0 bases, with 14 bases separating them. CDR3 length: 16 residues. DNA of the CDR3: TGTGCCAGCAGCCCAGGGGTTCCCAACTCTGGAAACACCATATATTTT. The encoded protein is CASSPGVPNSGNTIYF.

V and J are TRBV4-1 and TRBJ2-5; TRBD1 matches at 7 bases. J lost 5 bases, V lost 6 bases, and 12 bases had no gene match. Germline V CDR1 and CDR2: MGHRA, YSYEKL. This CDR3 is 15 amino acids long. The CDR3 protein is CASSSRGTVEETQYF. CDR3 DNA: TGCGCCAGCAGTTCCCGTGGGACAGTAGAGGAGACCCAGTACTTC.

A few counts support this clone. The chain links TRBV7-6 to TRBJ1-5, with D tentatively TRBD1 (5 bases). Germline V gives CDR1 SGHVS, CDR2 FNYEAQ. The length of the CDR3 is 15 residues. The V gene lost 1 base and the J gene lost 2 bases, with 9 bases spanning the gap. The CDR3 region is CASSLGGEGNQPQHF. The DNA of the CDR3 is TGTGCCAGCAGCTTAGGGGGGGAGGGCAATCAGCCCCAGCATTTT.

This chain links TRBV2 with TRBJ2-7; 11 bases agree with TRBD2. Germline V lookup: CDR1 SNHLY, CDR2 FYNNEI. The CDR3 contains 18 residues. The J segment lost 4 bases and the V segment lost 2 bases, leaving 13 bases of the junction unmatched. CDR3 sequence reads: CASSELLASGRKWYEQYF. The CDR3 coding sequence is TGTGCCAGCAGTGAATTGCTCGCTAGCGGGAGGAAATGGTACGAGCAGTACTTC.

The rearrangement links TRBV27 to TRBJ2-7; 9 bases map to TRBD1. Per the germline V gene, CDR1 is MNHEY and CDR2 is SMNVEV (reference sequence). J lost 6 bases, V lost 2 bases, and 11 bases had no gene match. The CDR3 has 16 residues. CDR3 residues: CASSLGGQGSLGEQYF. CDR3 nucleotide sequence: TGTGCCAGCAGTTTAGGGGGACAGGGATCTCTCGGCGAGCAGTACTTC.

V and J are TRBV6-5 and TRBJ1-2, with 8 nucleotides matching TRBD1. This CDR3 is built from 14 residues. Germline-derived CDR1 and CDR2 are MNHEY and SVGAGI. V was pared by 5 bases and J by 4 bases, with 6 bases of the junction left unmatched. The CDR3 DNA reads TGTGCCAGCAGTAAACAACAGGGGGGCTATGGCTACACCTTC. Translated: CASSKQQGGYGYTF.

The table lists this clone with a few counts. The rearrangement uses TRBV28 and TRBJ2-5; D call uncertain. The J call may be wrong; the DNA end is better matched by TRBJ2-7. The germline CDR1 and CDR2 sequences are MDHEN and SYDVKM. The length of the CDR3 is 20 residues. The CDR3: CASSTPFGSPNARSSYEQYF. The CDR3 DNA follows: TGTGCCAGCAGTACACCCTTTGGCAGCCCGAACGCAAGGAGCTCCTACGAGCAGTACTTC.

This rearrangement joins TRBV30 to TRBJ2-3; no clear D gene. CDR1 is GTSNPN, CDR2 SVGIG, per germline (reference sequence). Trimming shortened V by 1 base and J by 4 bases, and 9 bases separated the two germline ends. CDR3 size: 13 residues. CDR3 loop: CAWSALRPDTQYF. The CDR3 nucleotides read TGTGCCTGGAGTGCCCTGAGGCCAGATACGCAGTATTTT.

The chain's CDR3 is CASGGRNTGELFF. The CDR3 DNA is TGCGCCAGCGGGGGCCGGAACACCGGGGAGCTGTTTTTT. The rearrangement uses TRBV5-1 and TRBJ2-2, with D maybe TRBD1 (6 bases). V lost 7 bases and J 1 base, leaving 8 bases between the germline ends. Germline loops: CDR1 SGHRS, CDR2 YFSETQ. This CDR3 is 13 amino acids long.